This T cell receptor (beta chain) was sequenced during a study of immune cell composition in non-small cell lung cancer. Study results and limitations: Clones >0.5% enriched in tumour were rarer in adenocarcinoma (about 35%) than squamous (around 75%).

Of note for this clone: What it recognizes is unknown.

This table comes from immunoSEQ multiplex PCR, and its TCRdb copy is limited to in-frame clones, with some not included. The top ten clones hold 6% to 9% of a sample with 14,000 to 15,000 clones, 69% of them seen once. Trimming shortened V by 2 bases and J by 5 bases, and 22 bases separated the two germline ends. The CDR3 length is 17 residues. Germline loops: CDR1 MRHNA, CDR2 SNTAGT. Sequencing was performed on lung tumor tissue. The genes are TRBV6-4 and TRBJ2-7; possible D gene TRBD2, 5 bases. The sequence was obtained from a human donor with non-small cell lung cancer. The CDR3 bases are TGTGCCAGCAGTGACACGGCGAAGGGAGTCACCTACGACGAGCAGTACTTC. It yields the protein CASSDTAKGVTYDEQYF.